This T cell receptor beta chain was sequenced during a study of blood T cell repertoires in COVID-19. Study background: The study drew acute and convalescent COVID-19 samples from the United States, Italy and Spain.

In Seattle, patients joined the study during active infection and were tracked longitudinally. Sequencing used immunoSEQ multiplex PCR; TCRdb keeps in-frame clones, though not all of them. Of approximately 500,000 clones in the sample, nearly 90% were seen once. Germline loops: CDR1 MNHNS, CDR2 SASEGT. V gave up 2 bases and J gave up 8 bases, with 12 bases separating them. The CDR3 sequence is 13 residues long. This chain connects TRBV6-1 to TRBJ1-2; the D is unclear. The clonotype comes from a man aged 18 to 35 with COVID-19, enrolled during active disease. The specimen sequenced was peripheral blood. CDR3 DNA sequence: TGTGCCAGCAGTGAAAACCCTTTCAGGGGCTACACCTTC. The encoded protein is CASSENPFRGYTF.